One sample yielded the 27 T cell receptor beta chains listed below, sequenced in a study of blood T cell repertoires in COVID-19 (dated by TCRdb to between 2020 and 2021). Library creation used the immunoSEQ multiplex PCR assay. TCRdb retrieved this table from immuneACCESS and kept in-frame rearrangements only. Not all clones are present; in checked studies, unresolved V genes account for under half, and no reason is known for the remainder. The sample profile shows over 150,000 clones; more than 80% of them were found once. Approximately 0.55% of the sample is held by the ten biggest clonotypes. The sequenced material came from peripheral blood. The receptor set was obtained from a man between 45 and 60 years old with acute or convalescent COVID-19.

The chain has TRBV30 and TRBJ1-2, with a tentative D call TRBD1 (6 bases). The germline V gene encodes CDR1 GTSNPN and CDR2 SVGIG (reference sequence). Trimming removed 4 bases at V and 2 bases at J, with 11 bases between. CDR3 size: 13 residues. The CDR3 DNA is TGTGCCTGGAACGGACAGCTCAACTATGGCTACACCTTC. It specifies CAWNGQLNYGYTF.

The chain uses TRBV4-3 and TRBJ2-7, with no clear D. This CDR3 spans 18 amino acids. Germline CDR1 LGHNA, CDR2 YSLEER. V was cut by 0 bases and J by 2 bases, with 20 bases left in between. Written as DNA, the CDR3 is TGCGCCAGCAGCCAAGATCTTAATGGTCCAGCGACCACCTACGAGCAGTACGTC. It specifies CASSQDLNGPATTYEQYV.

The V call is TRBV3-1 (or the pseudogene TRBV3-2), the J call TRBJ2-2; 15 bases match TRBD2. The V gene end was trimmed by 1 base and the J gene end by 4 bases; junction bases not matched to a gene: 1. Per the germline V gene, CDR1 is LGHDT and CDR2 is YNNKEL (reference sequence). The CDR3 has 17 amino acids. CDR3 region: CASSQGTSGGATGELFF. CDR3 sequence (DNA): TGTGCCAGCAGCCAAGGGACTAGCGGGGGGGCCACCGGGGAGCTGTTTTTT.

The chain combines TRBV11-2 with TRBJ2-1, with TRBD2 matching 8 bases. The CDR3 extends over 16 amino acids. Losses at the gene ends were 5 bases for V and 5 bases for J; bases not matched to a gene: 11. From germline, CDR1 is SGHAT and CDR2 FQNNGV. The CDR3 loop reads CASSTQRGGFHNEQFF. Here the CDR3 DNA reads TGTGCCAGCAGCACACAACGGGGGGGCTTCCACAATGAGCAGTTCTTC.

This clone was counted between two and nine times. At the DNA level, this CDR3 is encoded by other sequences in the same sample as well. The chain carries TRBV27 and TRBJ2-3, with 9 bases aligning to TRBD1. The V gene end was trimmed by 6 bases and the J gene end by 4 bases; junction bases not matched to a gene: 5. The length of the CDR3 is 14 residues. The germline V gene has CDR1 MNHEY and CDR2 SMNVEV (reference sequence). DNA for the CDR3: TGTGCCAGCAGCGACAGGGGGAGAGCAGATACGCAGTATTTT. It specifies CASSDRGRADTQYF.

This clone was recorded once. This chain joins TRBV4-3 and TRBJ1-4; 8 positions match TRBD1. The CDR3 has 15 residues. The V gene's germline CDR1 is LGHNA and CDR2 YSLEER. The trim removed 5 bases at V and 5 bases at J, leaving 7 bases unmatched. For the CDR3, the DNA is TGCGCCAGCAGCTGGTCAGGGGGCAGGAATGAAAAACTGTTTTTT. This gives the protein CASSWSGGRNEKLFF.

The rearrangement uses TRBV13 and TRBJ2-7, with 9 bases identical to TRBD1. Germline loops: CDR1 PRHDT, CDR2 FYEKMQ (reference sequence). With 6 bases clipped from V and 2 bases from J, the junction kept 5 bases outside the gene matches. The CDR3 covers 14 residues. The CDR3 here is CASSWDRVPYEQYF. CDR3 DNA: TGTGCCAGCAGTTGGGACAGGGTTCCCTACGAGCAGTACTTC.

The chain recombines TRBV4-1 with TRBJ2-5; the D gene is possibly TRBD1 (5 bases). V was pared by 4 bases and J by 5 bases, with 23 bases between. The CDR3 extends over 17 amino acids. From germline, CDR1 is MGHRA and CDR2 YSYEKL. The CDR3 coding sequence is TGCGCCAGCAGCCGATCCGCCTTAGTAGGGGATCTGGAGACCCAGTACTTC. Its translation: CASSRSALVGDLETQYF.

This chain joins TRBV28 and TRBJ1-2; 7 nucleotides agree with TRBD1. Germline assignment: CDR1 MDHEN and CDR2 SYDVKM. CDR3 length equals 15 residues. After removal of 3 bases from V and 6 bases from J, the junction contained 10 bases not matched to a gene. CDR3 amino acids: CASSFAPGTANGYTF. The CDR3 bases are TGTGCCAGCAGTTTCGCCCCCGGGACAGCGAATGGCTACACCTTC.

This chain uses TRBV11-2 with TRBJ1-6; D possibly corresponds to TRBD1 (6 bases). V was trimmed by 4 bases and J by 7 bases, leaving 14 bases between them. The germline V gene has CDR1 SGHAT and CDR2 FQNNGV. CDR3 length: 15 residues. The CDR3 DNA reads TGTGCCAGCAGCTCCCGACAGGCCGAAAATTCACCCCTCCACTTT. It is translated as CASSSRQAENSPLHF.

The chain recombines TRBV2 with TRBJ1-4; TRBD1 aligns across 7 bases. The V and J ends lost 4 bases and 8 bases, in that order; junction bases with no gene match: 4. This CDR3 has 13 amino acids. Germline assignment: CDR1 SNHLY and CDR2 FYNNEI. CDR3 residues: CASSVQGQEKLFF. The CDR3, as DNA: TGTGCCAGCAGTGTACAGGGGCAAGAAAAACTGTTTTTT.

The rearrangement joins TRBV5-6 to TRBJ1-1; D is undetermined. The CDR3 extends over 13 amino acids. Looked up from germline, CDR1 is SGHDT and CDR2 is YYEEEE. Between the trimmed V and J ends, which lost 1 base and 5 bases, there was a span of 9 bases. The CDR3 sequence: CASSLWHKTEAFF. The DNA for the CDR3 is TGTGCCAGCAGCTTGTGGCATAAGACTGAAGCTTTCTTT.

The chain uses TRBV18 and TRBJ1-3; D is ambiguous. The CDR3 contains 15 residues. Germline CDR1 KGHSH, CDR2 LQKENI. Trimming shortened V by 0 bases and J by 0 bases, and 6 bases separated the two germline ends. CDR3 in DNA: TGTGCCAGCTCACCACCACGGAGCTCTGGAAACACCATATATTTT. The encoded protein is CASSPPRSSGNTIYF. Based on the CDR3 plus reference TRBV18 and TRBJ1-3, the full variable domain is NAGVMQNPRHLVRRRGQEARLRCSPMKGHSHVYWYRQLPEEGLKFMVYLQKENIIDESGMPKERFSAEFPKEGPSILRIQQVVRGDSAAYFCASSPPRSSGNTIYFGEGSWLTVV.

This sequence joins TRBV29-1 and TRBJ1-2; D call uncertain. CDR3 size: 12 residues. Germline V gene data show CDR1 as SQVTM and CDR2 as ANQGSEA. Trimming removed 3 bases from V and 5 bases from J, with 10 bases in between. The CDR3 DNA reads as TGCAGCGTTGAGCCACGGTTGTATGGCTACACCTTC. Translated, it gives CSVEPRLYGYTF.

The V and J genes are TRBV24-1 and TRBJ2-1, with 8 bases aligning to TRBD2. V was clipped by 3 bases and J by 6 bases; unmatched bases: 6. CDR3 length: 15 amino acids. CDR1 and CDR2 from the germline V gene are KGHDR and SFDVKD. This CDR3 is CATSDTSGGSNEQFF. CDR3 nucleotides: TGTGCCACCAGTGATACTTCGGGAGGGTCCAATGAGCAGTTCTTC.

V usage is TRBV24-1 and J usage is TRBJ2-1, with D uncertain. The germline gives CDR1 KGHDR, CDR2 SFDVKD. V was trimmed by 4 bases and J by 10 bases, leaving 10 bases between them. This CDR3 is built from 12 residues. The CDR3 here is CATSESFLEQFF. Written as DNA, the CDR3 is TGTGCCACCAGTGAGTCTTTTTTAGAGCAGTTCTTC.

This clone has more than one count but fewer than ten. The chain's CDR3 is CASKPDRRTNEKLFF. CDR3 sequence (DNA): TGTGCCAGCAAGCCCGACAGGCGGACTAATGAAAAACTGTTTTTT. V is TRBV6-5 and J is TRBJ1-4, with a tentative D call TRBD1 (6 bases). This CDR3 spans 15 amino acids. Germline loops: CDR1 MNHEY, CDR2 SVGAGI. The V and J ends lost 7 bases and 2 bases respectively, with 14 bases between them.

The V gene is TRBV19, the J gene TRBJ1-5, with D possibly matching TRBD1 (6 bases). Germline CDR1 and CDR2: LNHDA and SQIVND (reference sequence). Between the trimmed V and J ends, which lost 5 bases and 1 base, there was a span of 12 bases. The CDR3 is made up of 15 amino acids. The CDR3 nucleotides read TGTGCCAGTAGTGCTTACAGGGCCAGCAATCAGCCCCAGCATTTT. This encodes CASSAYRASNQPQHF.

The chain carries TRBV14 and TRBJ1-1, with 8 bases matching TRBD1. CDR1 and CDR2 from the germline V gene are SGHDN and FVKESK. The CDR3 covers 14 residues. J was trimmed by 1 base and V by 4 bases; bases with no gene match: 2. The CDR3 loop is CASSRTGRNTEAFF. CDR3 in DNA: TGTGCCAGCAGCCGGACAGGGAGGAACACTGAAGCTTTCTTT.

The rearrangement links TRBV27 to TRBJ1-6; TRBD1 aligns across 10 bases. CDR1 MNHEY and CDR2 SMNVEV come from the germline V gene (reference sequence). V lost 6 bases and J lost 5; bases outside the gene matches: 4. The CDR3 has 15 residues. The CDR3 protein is CASRAGTGDNSPLHF. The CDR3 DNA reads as TGTGCCAGCAGAGCCGGGACAGGGGATAATTCACCCCTCCACTTT.

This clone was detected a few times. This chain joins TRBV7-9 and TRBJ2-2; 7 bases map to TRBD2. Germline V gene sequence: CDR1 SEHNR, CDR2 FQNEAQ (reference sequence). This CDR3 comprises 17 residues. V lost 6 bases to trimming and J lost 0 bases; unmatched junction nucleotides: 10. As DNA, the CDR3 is TGTGCCAGCAGTTCACTAGCGACCTCAACGAACACCGGGGAGCTGTTTTTT. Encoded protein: CASSSLATSTNTGELFF. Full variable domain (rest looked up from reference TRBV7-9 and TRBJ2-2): DTGVSQNPRHKITKRGQNVTFRCDPISEHNRLYWYRQTLGQGPEFLTYFQNEAQLEKSRLLSDRFSAERPKGSFSTLEIQRTEQGDSAMYLCASSSLATSTNTGELFFGEGSRLTVL.

CDR3 sequence (DNA): TGTGCCAGCAGCTTAGTGTCTAGCGGGGGGGCCTCCGCAGATACGCAGTATTTT. Translated: CASSLVSSGGASADTQYF. The chain combines TRBV7-2 with TRBJ2-3; 12 positions agree with TRBD2. Trimming at V came to 1 base and at J to 4 bases, leaving 9 bases not matched to a gene. CDR1 is SGHTA and CDR2 is FQGNSA in the germline V gene. This CDR3 contains 18 residues.

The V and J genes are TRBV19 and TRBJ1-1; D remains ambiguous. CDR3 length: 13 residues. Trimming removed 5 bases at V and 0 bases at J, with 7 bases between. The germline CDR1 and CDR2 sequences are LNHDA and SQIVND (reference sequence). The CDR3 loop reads CASSQQMNTEAFF. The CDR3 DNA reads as TGTGCCAGTAGTCAACAGATGAACACTGAAGCTTTCTTT.

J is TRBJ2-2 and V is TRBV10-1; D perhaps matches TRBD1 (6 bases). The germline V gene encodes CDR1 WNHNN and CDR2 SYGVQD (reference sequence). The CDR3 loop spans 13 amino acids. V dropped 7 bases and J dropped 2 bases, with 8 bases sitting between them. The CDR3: CASMDRNTGELFF. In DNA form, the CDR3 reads TGCGCCAGCATGGACAGAAACACCGGGGAGCTGTTTTTT.

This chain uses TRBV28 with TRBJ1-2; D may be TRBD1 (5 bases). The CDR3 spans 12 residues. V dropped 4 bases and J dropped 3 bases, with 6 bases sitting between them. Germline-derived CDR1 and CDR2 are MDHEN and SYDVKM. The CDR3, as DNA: TGTGCCAGCAGTTGGGGGGACTATGGCTACACCTTC. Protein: CASSWGDYGYTF.

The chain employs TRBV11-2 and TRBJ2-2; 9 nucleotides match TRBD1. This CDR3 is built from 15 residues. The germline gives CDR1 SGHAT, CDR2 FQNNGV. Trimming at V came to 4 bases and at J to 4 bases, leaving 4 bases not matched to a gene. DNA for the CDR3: TGTGCCAGCAGCTCCGGGACAGGGATCACCGGGGAGCTGTTTTTT. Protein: CASSSGTGITGELFF. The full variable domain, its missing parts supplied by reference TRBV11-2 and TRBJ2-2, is EAGVAQSPRYKIIEKRQSVAFWCNPISGHATLYWYQQILGQGPKLLIQFQNNGVVDDSQLPKDRFSAERLKGVDSTLKIQPAKLEDSAVYLCASSSGTGITGELFFGEGSRLTVL.

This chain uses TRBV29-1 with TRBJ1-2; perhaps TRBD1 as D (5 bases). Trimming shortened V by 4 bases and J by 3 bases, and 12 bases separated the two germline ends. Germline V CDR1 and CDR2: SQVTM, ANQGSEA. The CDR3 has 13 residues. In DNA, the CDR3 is TGCAGCGTTGCAGTCGGGGGGGACTATGGCTACACCTTC. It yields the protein CSVAVGGDYGYTF.